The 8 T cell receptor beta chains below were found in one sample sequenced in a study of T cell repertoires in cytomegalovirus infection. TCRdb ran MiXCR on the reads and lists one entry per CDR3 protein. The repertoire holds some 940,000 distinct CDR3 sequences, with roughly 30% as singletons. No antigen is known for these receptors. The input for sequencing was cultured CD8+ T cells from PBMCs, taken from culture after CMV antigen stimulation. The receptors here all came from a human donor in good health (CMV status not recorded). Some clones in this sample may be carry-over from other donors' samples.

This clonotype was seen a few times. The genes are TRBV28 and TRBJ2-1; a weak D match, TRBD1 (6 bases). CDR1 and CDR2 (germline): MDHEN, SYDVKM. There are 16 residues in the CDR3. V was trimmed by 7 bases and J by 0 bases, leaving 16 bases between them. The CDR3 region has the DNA TGTGCCAGCAAGGCAGGGGTATCTAGCTCCTACAATGAGCAGTTCTTC. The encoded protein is CASKAGVSSSYNEQFF.

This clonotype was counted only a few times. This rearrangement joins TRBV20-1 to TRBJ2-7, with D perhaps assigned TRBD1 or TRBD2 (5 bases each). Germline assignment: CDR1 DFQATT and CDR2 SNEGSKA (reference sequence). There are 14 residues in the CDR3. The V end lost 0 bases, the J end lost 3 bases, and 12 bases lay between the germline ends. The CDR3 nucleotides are TGCAGTGCTAGAGATCGGGACGTACTCTACGAGCAGTACTTC. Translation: CSARDRDVLYEQYF.

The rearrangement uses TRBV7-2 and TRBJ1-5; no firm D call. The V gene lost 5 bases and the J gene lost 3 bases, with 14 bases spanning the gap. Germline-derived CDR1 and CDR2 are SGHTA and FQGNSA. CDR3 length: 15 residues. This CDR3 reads CASSRFPSLNQPQHF. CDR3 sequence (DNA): TGTGCCAGCAGCAGATTTCCCTCCCTCAATCAGCCCCAGCATTTT.

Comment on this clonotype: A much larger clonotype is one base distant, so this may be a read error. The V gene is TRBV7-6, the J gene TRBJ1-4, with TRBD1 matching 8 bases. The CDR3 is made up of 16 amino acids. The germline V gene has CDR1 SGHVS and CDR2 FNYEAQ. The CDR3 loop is CVSSLIRQGLSEKLFF. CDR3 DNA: TGTGTCAGCAGCTTAATCAGACAGGGGTTAAGTGAAAAACTGTTTTTT.

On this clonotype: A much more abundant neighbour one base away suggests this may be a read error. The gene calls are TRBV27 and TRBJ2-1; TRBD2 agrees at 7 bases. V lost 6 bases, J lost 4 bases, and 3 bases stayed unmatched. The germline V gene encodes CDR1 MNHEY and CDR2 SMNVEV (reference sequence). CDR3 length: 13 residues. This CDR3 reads CASRPGGYNEQFF. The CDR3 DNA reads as TGTGCCAGCAGACCCGGGGGGTACAATGAGCAGTTCTTC.

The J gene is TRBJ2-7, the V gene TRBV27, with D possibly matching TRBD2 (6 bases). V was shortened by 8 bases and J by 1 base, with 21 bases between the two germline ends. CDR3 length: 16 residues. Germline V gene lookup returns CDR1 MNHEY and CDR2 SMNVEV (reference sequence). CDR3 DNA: TGTGCCAGCCGAATCTCCGGGACTCTCGTATCCTACGAGCAGTACTTC. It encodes CASRISGTLVSYEQYF.

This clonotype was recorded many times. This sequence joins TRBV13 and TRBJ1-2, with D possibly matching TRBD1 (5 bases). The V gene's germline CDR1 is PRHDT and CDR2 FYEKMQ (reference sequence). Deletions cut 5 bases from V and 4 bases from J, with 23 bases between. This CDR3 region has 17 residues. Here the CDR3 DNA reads TGTGCCAGCAGCCTCAGGGATAGTTACTGGACCTCCTATGGCTACACCTTC. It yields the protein CASSLRDSYWTSYGYTF.

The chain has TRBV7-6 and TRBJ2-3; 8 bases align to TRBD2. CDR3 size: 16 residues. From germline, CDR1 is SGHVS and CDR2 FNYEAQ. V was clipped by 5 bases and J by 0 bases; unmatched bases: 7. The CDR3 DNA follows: TGTGCCAGCAGCCCCGGGGGGGCCACGAGCACAGATACGCAGTATTTT. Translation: CASSPGGATSTDTQYF.